The 32 T cell receptor beta chains given below trace back to one sample, sequenced in a study of beta chain features in type 1 diabetes (dated by TCRdb to the late 2010s). The library was made by the immunoSEQ multiplex PCR assay. The High Capacity cDNA Reverse Transcription Kit was used to reverse transcribe all of the isolated RNA, meaning that expressed TCRB transcripts were what got sequenced. The table was pulled from immuneACCESS by TCRdb, which kept in-frame rearrangements only. Such tables lose some clones; where checked, under half of the loss comes from unresolved V genes, and the rest has no known cause. Here the sample has over 700,000 clones; roughly 17% occur a single time. The top ten constitute 0.023% of the sample. Sequenced sample: naive CD4+ T cells from blood. Explained via the paper, the cell subset or site label denotes: true naive CD4+ T cells. The receptors were sampled from a young woman in good health.

The sample holds a few counts of this clone. The rearrangement links TRBV9 to TRBJ2-7; 9 bases agree with TRBD1. Germline V gives CDR1 SGDLS, CDR2 YYNGEE. V lost 3 bases and J lost 3; bases outside the gene matches: 10. The CDR3 has 16 amino acids. The DNA for the CDR3 is TGTGCCAGCAGCGCGGACGCGGGACAGGGAATCTACGAGCAGTACTTC. Translation: CASSADAGQGIYEQYF.

The chain couples TRBV5-8 to TRBJ1-2; D remains unclear. The CDR3 loop spans 14 amino acids. Germline values: CDR1 SGHTS, CDR2 YDEGEE. V lost 0 bases and J lost 4, with 10 bases in between. CDR3 region: CASSLGRISYGYTF. The CDR3 coding sequence is TGTGCCAGCAGCTTGGGGAGGATTTCCTATGGCTACACCTTC.

This clone was counted a few times. This chain connects TRBV5-4 to TRBJ2-5; 14 nucleotides line up with TRBD2. This CDR3 region has 17 residues. Germline values: CDR1 SGHNT, CDR2 YYREEE (reference sequence). The ends lost 0 bases at V and 2 bases at J; junction bases unmatched: 3. The CDR3 coding sequence is TGTGCCAGCAGCTTGGCCGGACTAGCGGGAGGACAAGAGACCCAGTACTTC. Its protein is CASSLAGLAGGQETQYF.

The chain joins TRBV29-1 to TRBJ2-5, with 8 bases lining up with TRBD1. The ends lost 3 bases at V and 5 bases at J; junction bases unmatched: 2. The germline V gene encodes CDR1 SQVTM and CDR2 ANQGSEA. CDR3 length equals 12 residues. The CDR3 spells CSVDTGGETQYF. The CDR3 DNA reads as TGCAGCGTTGACACAGGGGGTGAGACCCAGTACTTC.

In this sample, this clone turned up a few times. J is TRBJ2-7 and V is TRBV5-4; 8 nucleotides match TRBD1. The CDR3 covers 13 residues. Germline CDR1 SGHNT, CDR2 YYREEE (reference sequence). V lost 4 bases to trimming and J lost 3 bases; unmatched junction nucleotides: 3. The CDR3 loop reads CASSRTGLYEQYF. CDR3 nucleotide sequence: TGTGCCAGCAGCAGGACAGGGCTCTACGAGCAGTACTTC.

V and J are TRBV18 and TRBJ2-1; the match to TRBD2 covers 10 bases. V trimming: 0 bases; J trimming: 9 bases; junction bases outside the gene matches: 5. The CDR3 runs to 15 residues. Germline values: CDR1 KGHSH, CDR2 LQKENI. The CDR3 reads CASSPPLAGALEQFF. The DNA of the CDR3 is TGTGCCAGCTCACCACCCCTAGCGGGAGCTCTTGAGCAGTTCTTC.

This chain joins TRBV18 and TRBJ1-3; D may be TRBD1 (5 bases). CDR1 KGHSH and CDR2 LQKENI come from the germline V gene. V dropped 6 bases and J dropped 0 bases, with 18 bases sitting between them. This CDR3 has 17 residues. The CDR3 protein is CASSLPGGTISGNTIYF. The CDR3 nucleotides are TGTGCCAGCTCCCTCCCTGGAGGGACGATCTCTGGAAACACCATATATTTT.

This clone has just a few counts. V gene TRBV4-3 combines with J gene TRBJ2-7; D unresolved. Trimming removed 0 bases at V and 2 bases at J, with 11 bases between. CDR3 length: 15 residues. CDR1 is LGHNA and CDR2 is YSLEER in the germline V gene. The CDR3, as DNA: TGCGCCAGCAGCCAAGATTTTGGCCGAACCTACGAGCAGTACTTC. It is translated as CASSQDFGRTYEQYF.

The chain recombines TRBV2 with TRBJ2-1; 16 positions match TRBD2. The CDR3 sequence is 16 residues long. CDR1 is SNHLY and CDR2 is FYNNEI in the germline V gene. Trimming took 6 bases from V and 8 from J; bases not matched to a gene: 7. CDR3 sequence reads: CASRQGLAGGAYEQFF. DNA for the CDR3: TGTGCCAGCAGACAGGGACTAGCGGGAGGGGCTTATGAGCAGTTCTTC. The full variable domain, in which reference TRBV2 and TRBJ2-1 provide the parts outside the CDR3, is EPEVTQTPSHQVTQMGQEVILRCVPISNHLYFYWYRQILGQKVEFLVSFYNNEISEKSEIFDDQFSVERPDGSNFTLKIRSTKLEDSAMYFCASRQGLAGGAYEQFFGPGTRLTVL.

This clone was counted a few times. The chain joins TRBV15 to TRBJ1-2; the D is unclear. Trimming left V 0 bases short and J 3 bases short, with 11 bases between. The CDR3 loop spans 15 amino acids. CDR1 is LNHNV, CDR2 YYDKDF, per germline (reference sequence). The CDR3 region is CATSRDVGFYYGYTF. DNA of the CDR3: TGTGCCACCAGCAGAGATGTCGGGTTCTACTATGGCTACACCTTC.

The rearrangement joins TRBV18 to TRBJ2-7; possibly TRBD2 for D (6 bases). Trimming pared 1 base from V and 2 bases from J, leaving 15 bases between. The CDR3 is 16 residues long. Germline-derived CDR1 and CDR2 are KGHSH and LQKENI. The CDR3, as DNA: TGTGCCAGCTCACCACAGGAGGGCAGACACCCCTACGAGCAGTACTTC. Protein sequence: CASSPQEGRHPYEQYF.

This clone was found a few times. The chain recombines TRBV6-1 with TRBJ1-3; 7 bases align to TRBD1. The J segment lost 7 bases and the V segment lost 7 bases, leaving 7 bases of the junction unmatched. Germline V gene sequence: CDR1 MNHNS, CDR2 SASEGT. The CDR3 totals 13 residues. The DNA for the CDR3 is TGTGCCAGCAACGGACAGGTGTGGAACACCATATATTTT. Translated: CASNGQVWNTIYF.

This clone was found a few times. The J gene is TRBJ1-2, the V gene TRBV6-1; maybe TRBD1 (6 bases). This CDR3 contains 16 residues. The V and J ends lost 4 bases and 6 bases respectively, with 21 bases between them. In germline, CDR1 is MNHNS, CDR2 SASEGT. CDR3 sequence reads: CASSGYYRVGEDGYTF. The CDR3 DNA reads as TGTGCCAGCAGTGGATACTACAGGGTCGGGGAAGATGGCTACACCTTC.

V usage is TRBV19 and J usage is TRBJ2-1, with 8 nucleotides matching TRBD1. CDR3 length: 18 amino acids. V lost 5 bases and J lost 4; bases outside the gene matches: 16. CDR1 and CDR2 (germline): LNHDA, SQIVND (reference sequence). The CDR3 region is CASSGTFGTGYSYNEQFF. In nucleotides, the CDR3 is TGTGCCAGTAGTGGGACCTTCGGGACAGGCTACTCTTACAATGAGCAGTTCTTC.

In this sample, this clone turned up a few times. The chain employs TRBV4-2 and TRBJ1-1; 8 positions match TRBD1. V trimming: 5 bases; J trimming: 11 bases; junction bases outside the gene matches: 13. This CDR3 is 14 amino acids long. Germline-derived CDR1 and CDR2 are LGHNA and YNFKEQ. DNA of the CDR3: TGTGCCAGCAGCGGCGGGACAGGTGGAAATGCGGCTTTCTTT. Amino acids: CASSGGTGGNAAFF.

This clone was seen a handful of times. The chain combines TRBV28 with TRBJ1-1; D perhaps matches TRBD1 (6 bases). V was pared by 5 bases and J by 1 base, with 14 bases between. CDR1 is MDHEN and CDR2 is SYDVKM in the germline V gene. This CDR3 contains 15 residues. CDR3 sequence: CASSDLGQPNTEAFF. CDR3 nucleotide sequence: TGTGCCAGCAGTGACCTCGGACAGCCGAACACTGAAGCTTTCTTT.

In this sample, this clone turned up a few times. The chain combines TRBV7-2 with TRBJ2-1; 11 bases agree with TRBD2. Germline CDR1 and CDR2: SGHTA and FQGNSA. This CDR3 is 15 amino acids long. The V gene end was trimmed by 5 bases and the J gene end by 2 bases; junction bases not matched to a gene: 2. This CDR3 reads CASSRLAGTYNEQFF. CDR3 coding DNA: TGTGCCAGCAGCCGACTAGCGGGAACCTACAATGAGCAGTTCTTC. Full variable domain (missing parts from reference TRBV7-2 and TRBJ2-1): GAGVSQSPSNKVTEKGKDVELRCDPISGHTALYWYRQSLGQGLEFLIYFQGNSAPDKSGLPSDRFSAERTGGSVSTLTIQRTQQEDSAVYLCASSRLAGTYNEQFFGPGTRLTVL.

The chain joins TRBV7-6 to TRBJ1-2; D is undetermined. V was cut by 5 bases and J by 0 bases, with 22 bases left in between. The CDR3 is 18 residues long. Germline CDR1 SGHVS, CDR2 FNYEAQ. The CDR3 here is CASSQTLGGLLANYGYTF. Written as DNA, the CDR3 is TGTGCCAGCAGCCAAACCCTTGGTGGTCTTTTAGCTAACTATGGCTACACCTTC.

In its sample, this clone was seen a few times. The chain couples TRBV5-4 to TRBJ1-1; D gene ambiguous. Germline loops: CDR1 SGHNT, CDR2 YYREEE (reference sequence). The V end was cut by 4 bases, the J end by 1 base, with 11 bases between. The CDR3 is made up of 14 amino acids. The CDR3 here is CASSKKNQNTEAFF. CDR3 DNA: TGTGCCAGCAGCAAGAAGAACCAGAACACTGAAGCTTTCTTT. Full variable domain (missing parts from reference TRBV5-4 and TRBJ1-1): ETGVTQSPTHLIKTRGQQVTLRCSSQSGHNTVSWYQQALGQGPQFIFQYYREEENGRGNFPPRFSGLQFPNYSSELNVNALELDDSALYLCASSKKNQNTEAFFGQGTRLTVV.

This clone was observed a few times. Within the sample, other DNA sequences also encode this same CDR3. The V call is TRBV5-1, the J call TRBJ1-1; no reliable D call. The CDR3 totals 13 residues. Trimming cost V 0 bases and J 0 bases, with 3 bases left between them. Germline-derived CDR1 and CDR2 are SGHRS and YFSETQ. The CDR3 DNA sequence: TGCGCCAGCAGCTTGGGCCTGAACACTGAAGCTTTCTTT. Encoded protein: CASSLGLNTEAFF.

This clone was counted between two and nine times. The gene calls are TRBV28 and TRBJ2-7, with 10 bases that match TRBD2. This CDR3 contains 15 residues. Trimming took 4 bases from V and 7 from J; bases not matched to a gene: 10. Germline assignment: CDR1 MDHEN and CDR2 SYDVKM. The CDR3 sequence is CASSSIAGGLGEQYF. Written as DNA, the CDR3 is TGTGCCAGCAGTTCGATAGCGGGAGGCTTAGGTGAGCAGTACTTC.

The genes are TRBV6-5 and TRBJ2-7; D possibly corresponds to TRBD2 (6 bases). The CDR3 totals 13 residues. V gave up 3 bases and J gave up 4 bases, with 10 bases separating them. Per the germline V gene, CDR1 is MNHEY and CDR2 is SVGAGI. The CDR3 spells CASSYYAGYEQYF. Written as DNA, the CDR3 is TGTGCCAGCAGTTATTATGCGGGATACGAGCAGTACTTC.

This clone was counted between two and nine times. The J gene is TRBJ2-7, the V gene TRBV7-2; D uncertain. CDR1 is SGHTA, CDR2 FQGNSA, per germline. CDR3 length: 14 residues. Trimming took 1 base from V and 3 from J, leaving 10 bases between them. The DNA for the CDR3 is TGTGCCAGCAGCTTAGTCGCACTGTTCTACGAGCAGTACTTC. It specifies CASSLVALFYEQYF.

This clone was seen a handful of times. A clone one base away is much larger, so this may be a read error. The identical CDR3 is also encoded by other nucleotide sequences in the sample. The CDR3: CASSFSGANVLTF. The DNA of the CDR3 is TGTGCCAGCAGCTTCTCTGGGGCCAACGTCCTGACTTTC. The chain links TRBV7-3 to TRBJ2-6; no definite D call. Germline V gives CDR1 SGHTA, CDR2 FQGTGA. There are 13 residues in the CDR3. Between the trimmed V and J ends, which lost 3 bases and 0 bases, there was a span of 0 bases.

This clone was found a few times. The chain combines TRBV10-3 with TRBJ2-5; possible D gene TRBD2, 6 bases. The germline V gene encodes CDR1 ENHRY and CDR2 SYGVKD. The CDR3 runs 15 residues. Trimming took off 4 bases at V and 4 bases at J, with 16 bases between the two ends. The CDR3, as DNA: TGTGCCATCAGTGCCGGTTTGGGGGGAGGAGAGACCCAGTACTTC. It encodes CAISAGLGGGETQYF.

In nucleotides, the CDR3 is TGTGCCAGCAGCTCCCCAGCGGGAGTCTACAATGAGCAGTTCTTC. Protein sequence: CASSSPAGVYNEQFF. This rearrangement joins TRBV7-9 to TRBJ2-1, with TRBD2 matching over 8 bases. The CDR3 loop spans 15 amino acids. Trimming removed 4 bases from V and 3 bases from J; junction bases left unmatched: 5. Germline CDR1 is SEHNR and CDR2 is FQNEAQ (reference sequence).

The sample holds a few counts of this clone. This rearrangement joins TRBV28 to TRBJ1-1, with D unclear. Trimming took 4 bases from V and 4 from J, leaving 4 bases between them. This CDR3 contains 11 residues. Germline lookup yields CDR1 MDHEN and CDR2 SYDVKM. The CDR3 region is CASSWTTEAFF. The CDR3 region has the DNA TGTGCCAGCAGTTGGACCACTGAAGCTTTCTTT.

A note on this clone: Other DNA sequences from this sample encode an identical CDR3 as well. The genes are TRBV18 and TRBJ2-3, with 7 bases fitting TRBD2. CDR1 is KGHSH and CDR2 is LQKENI in the germline V gene. V lost 0 bases to trimming and J lost 4 bases; unmatched junction nucleotides: 4. The CDR3 length is 15 residues. The CDR3 DNA follows: TGTGCCAGCTCACCACCGGCTAGCGGTGCAGATACGCAGTATTTT. It translates to CASSPPASGADTQYF.

This clone has more than one count but fewer than ten. The gene calls are TRBV28 and TRBJ2-1, with 13 bases matching TRBD2. This CDR3 comprises 16 residues. The V and J ends lost 1 base and 7 bases, in that order; junction bases with no gene match: 4. Germline-derived CDR1 and CDR2 are MDHEN and SYDVKM. As DNA, the CDR3 is TGTGCCAGCAGTTTATTCACACTAGCGGGAGGGAATGAGCAGTTCTTC. Amino acid sequence: CASSLFTLAGGNEQFF.

This clone turned up a few times. The chain has TRBV29-1 and TRBJ2-5, with 11 bases lining up with TRBD2. The V gene end was trimmed by 5 bases and the J gene end by 10 bases; junction bases not matched to a gene: 9. The CDR3 sequence is 13 residues long. Germline assignment: CDR1 SQVTM and CDR2 ANQGSEA. CDR3 sequence reads: CSVYLAGGRRQYF. CDR3 sequence (DNA): TGCAGCGTTTACCTAGCGGGAGGACGACGCCAGTACTTC.

Only a few counts were recorded for this clone. The V call is TRBV11-2, the J call TRBJ1-1; D is undetermined. Germline assignment: CDR1 SGHAT and CDR2 FQNNGV. The CDR3 runs 14 residues. Trimming took 5 bases from V and 5 from J, leaving 15 bases between them. Here the CDR3 DNA reads TGTGCCAGCAGCCCACGTCTGCAGGCGACTGAAGCTTTCTTT. Its protein is CASSPRLQATEAFF.

This clone was seen a handful of times. V and J are TRBV27 and TRBJ2-5; TRBD2 matches at 7 bases. In germline, CDR1 is MNHEY, CDR2 SMNVEV (reference sequence). Trimming cost V 0 bases and J 1 base; bases outside gene matches: 8. This CDR3 comprises 17 residues. The CDR3 loop is CASSLSGLGLPQETQYF. The CDR3 DNA reads TGTGCCAGCAGTTTATCTGGGTTGGGACTACCCCAAGAGACCCAGTACTTC.